A selection of T cell receptor beta chains follows, all from one sample in a study of siplizumab effects on memory and regulatory T cells. The repertoire was sequenced with immunoSEQ multiplex PCR; TCRdb's copy has only in-frame clones and lacks some. The sample has around 110,000 clones, roughly 94% seen once; the top ten hold around 1.5%. The specimen was non-Treg CD4+ T cells sorted from blood. Receptor source: a human donor in good health. CDR3s include the opening cysteine and the closing phenylalanine or tryptophan. The D gene is left open where the match is weak.

J | V | D | CDR3
TRBJ1-5 | TRBV11-3 | NA | CASSPGFLAGSQPQHF
TRBJ2-3 | TRBV4-2 | TRBD2 | CASSQEALAGGSDTQYF
TRBJ1-2 | TRBV4-1 | NA | CASSHAGTLNYGYTF
TRBJ1-1 | TRBV6-1 | NA | CATHGGPGEAFF
TRBJ2-7 | TRBV7-9 | NA | CASSLVTPGSYEQYF
TRBJ2-7 | TRBV29-1 | TRBD1 | CSVPGVNRGAYEQYF
TRBJ2-2 | TRBV7-9 | TRBD1 | CASSLVKGAGDTGELFF
TRBJ1-3 | TRBV5-1 | NA | CASSLSSSGNTIYF
TRBJ2-7 | TRBV7-2 | NA | CASSPTRGSYEQYF
TRBJ1-4 | TRBV2 | NA | CASNWSNEKLFF
TRBJ1-4 | TRBV5-4 | NA | CASSTGATNEKLFF
TRBJ1-1 | TRBV11-1 | NA | CASSLDSSPCFF
TRBJ2-4 | TRBV11-2 | TRBD2 | CASSSSGGGNIQYF
TRBJ2-7 | TRBV6-4 | TRBD1 | CASSERQGAPYEQYF
TRBJ2-2 | TRBV9 | TRBD2 | CASSVTRSGRINDDYAGELFF
TRBJ1-6 | TRBV7-2 | NA | CASSLGGGFGSPLHF
TRBJ2-3 | TRBV2 | TRBD2 | CASSDLRLAAFNFDTQYF
TRBJ2-7 | TRBV7-9 | NA | CASSLGVQVNQYF
TRBJ2-3 | TRBV5-1 | NA | CASSLGGSTDTQYF
TRBJ1-1 | TRBV11-3 | NA | CASSPSYQNTEAFF
TRBJ2-3 | TRBV5-1 | NA | CASSLETDTQYF
TRBJ1-2 | TRBV27 | TRBD1 | CASSGQGGGYTF
TRBJ2-7 | TRBV28 | NA | CASSLSAYEQYF
TRBJ1-3 | TRBV5-5 | TRBD1 | CASSLAPSGTGTLNTIYF